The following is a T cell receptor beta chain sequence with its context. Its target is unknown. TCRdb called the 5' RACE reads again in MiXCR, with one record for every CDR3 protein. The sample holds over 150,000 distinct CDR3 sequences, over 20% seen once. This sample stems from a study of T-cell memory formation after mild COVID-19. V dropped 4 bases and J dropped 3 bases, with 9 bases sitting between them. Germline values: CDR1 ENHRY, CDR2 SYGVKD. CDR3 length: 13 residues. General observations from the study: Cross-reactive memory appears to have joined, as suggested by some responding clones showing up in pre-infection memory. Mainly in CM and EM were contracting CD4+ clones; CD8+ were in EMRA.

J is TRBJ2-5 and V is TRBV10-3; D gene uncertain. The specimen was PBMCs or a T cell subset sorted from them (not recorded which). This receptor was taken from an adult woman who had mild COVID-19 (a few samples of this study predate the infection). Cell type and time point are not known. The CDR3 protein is CAISGPGEETQYF. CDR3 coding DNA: TGTGCCATCAGTGGCCCGGGTGAAGAGACCCAGTACTTC.